In this sample, the clone carrying this T cell receptor (beta chain) turned up many times. The antigen is undetermined. There were TCR beta CDR3 regions amplified from RNA transcripts. First-round RT-PCR with HTBI primers amplified the TCR CDR3 region. TCRdb reprocessed the multiplex PCR reads with MiXCR, giving one entry per CDR3 protein. The table records approximately 560,000 distinct CDR3 sequences, 40% to 55% of them present only once. This entry belongs to a study of T cells in Graves' hyperthyroidism and ophthalmopathy. The CDR3 length is 12 residues. Germline-derived CDR1 and CDR2 are SEHNR and FQNEAQ (reference sequence). V was clipped by 3 bases and J by 6 bases, with 8 bases between them. Stable disease denoted Graves' hyperthyroidism without ophthalmopathy progression within 18 months. The study based diagnoses on clinical symptoms, serum thyroxine and TRAb, thyroid ultrasound and orbital computed tomography.

The study, taken as a whole, reports: Blood also carried most thyroid clonotypes expanded above 0.001. A 13 V-J signature model discriminated ophthalmopathy versus stable hyperthyroidism.

The TCR originated in a woman between 18 and 29 years old with Graves' hyperthyroidism. The sequenced sample consisted of peripheral blood or thyroid tissue (not recorded which). The chain is built from TRBV7-9 and TRBJ1-1; D unresolved. CDR3 sequence reads: CASSFRQPEAFF. CDR3 nucleotides: TGTGCCAGCAGCTTTCGGCAACCTGAAGCTTTCTTT. Based on the CDR3 plus reference TRBV7-9 and TRBJ1-1, the full variable domain is DTGVSQNPRHKITKRGQNVTFRCDPISEHNRLYWYRQTLGQGPEFLTYFQNEAQLEKSRLLSDRFSAERPKGSFSTLEIQRTEQGDSAMYLCASSFRQPEAFFGQGTRLTVV.